This TCR beta chain was retrieved from a study of OX40 agonist ivuxolimab in advanced cancers. Regarding the complete study: The costimulatory receptor OX40 (CD134) was targeted by ivuxolimab, a fully human IgG2 agonistic monoclonal antibody. The dose-escalation cohort was 82.7% male with a mean age of roughly 62 years, ranging from roughly 20 to 80. Among the approximately 50 dose-escalation patients, about 20 had hepatocellular carcinoma, 15 melanoma, 9 renal cell carcinoma and 9 head and neck cancer. Peripheral TCRbeta sequencing was intended to test whether TCR sequence diversity was altered and clonal T-cell expansion was caused by ivuxolimab. Partial responses occurred in three dose-escalation patients, of whom one had hepatocellular carcinoma and two had cutaneous melanoma. Intravenous ivuxolimab was administered to patients every 2 weeks at six dose levels: 0.01, 0.1, 0.3, 1.5, 3 and 10 mg/kg. The paper covers the monotherapy dose-escalation part of the phase I ivuxolimab trial, which included N of about 50 patients. Patients were allowed to have had prior anti-PD-1, anti-PD-L1 or anti-CTLA-4 therapy, and about 40% of the dose-escalation patients had been treated with checkpoint inhibitors. Findings and caveats that apply to the study as a whole: At doses of 0.1 to 3.0 mg/kg, clonal expansion of both CD4+ and CD8+ T cells in blood was seen between baseline and week 6. Low levels of normalized T-cell clonal expansion were also seen in some patients who did not respond. After ivuxolimab, CD8+ T cells had more expanded clones than CD4+ T cells on average. In the 0.1-3.0 mg/kg groups, partial responders had among the lowest normalized peripheral clonal expansion, particularly in CD8+ T cells. Antigen specificity was not determined for the clonally expanded peripheral T cells.

Genomic DNA was extracted from sorted cells for sequencing of the TCRbeta CDR3 region. TCRbeta CDR3 regions were sequenced using the immunoSEQ Assay. TCRdb carries this immuneACCESS record with in-frame sequences only. Its versions omit some clonotypes, under half of them owing to an unresolved V gene in the studies checked, with the rest unexplained. The sample yields approximately 45,000 clones; 70% to 90% were counted once. The top ten constitute about 16% of the sample. Concerning this clone itself: Its binding antigen is unknown. Per-base qualities were not stored, and no clone one base away is much larger.

V sheds 5 bases and J sheds 2 bases, leaving 11 bases between their ends. CDR1 and CDR2, looked up from the germline V gene, are SQVTM and ANQGSEA. Including cysteine and phenylalanine, the CDR3 has 13 amino acids. Only the CDR3 part of the read is kept: 39 bases, read in frame from the first base. Patients with autoimmune disease history or receiving systemic immunosuppression were excluded from the trial. Peripheral blood for TCR sequencing was collected from all dose cohorts at baseline, on cycle 4 day 1, and on cycle 7 day 1. The samples were taken from a phase I, first-in-human, multicenter, open-label dose-escalation trial of ivuxolimab. Adults with locally advanced or metastatic melanoma, renal cell carcinoma, hepatocellular carcinoma or head and neck squamous cell carcinoma were enrolled in the trial. Before TCR sequencing, CD4+ T cells and CD8+ T cells from peripheral blood were sorted into separate populations.

The sequence was collected from an adult with an advanced solid tumor such as melanoma, head and neck, liver or kidney cancer. This specimen was CD4+ or CD8+ T cells sorted from blood, taken in a trial of the OX40 agonist ivuxolimab. This chain is built from TRBV29-1 and TRBJ2-3; too little of a D gene remains to name it. The DNA reads TGCAGCGTTCTCCTGGCTGTCACAGATACGCAGTATTTT. The translation is CSVLLAVTDTQYF.